This T cell receptor beta chain was recovered during a study of blood T cell repertoires in COVID-19. Turning to the study itself: Specimens from acute and convalescent COVID-19 originated in the United States, Italy and Spain. The cDNA or gDNA used as material had been derived from T cells, B-cell-depleted T cells, or PBMCs.

In the original workflow: Estimation of nucleated cell counts was performed using reference gene primer amplification. Sequencing was performed with immunoSEQ multiplex PCR; in TCRdb, only in-frame clones are kept and a portion is missing. That table gives V, J and clone size, and the DNA gave D and trimming. In the table there are 200,000 to 250,000 clones, approximately 87% of which are singletons. The germline V gene has CDR1 PRHDT and CDR2 FYEKMQ (reference sequence). This CDR3 has 19 amino acids. The V end was cut by 6 bases, the J end by 3 bases, with 28 bases between. This clonotype originated in a man aged 55 to 70 who had recovered from COVID-19. This chain joins TRBV13 and TRBJ2-3, with a tentative D call TRBD2 (6 bases). The sample consisted of peripheral blood. CDR3 sequence (DNA): TGTGCCAGCAGTCGACGAGTCCCGGGACTCCTTATGGCGACAGATACGCAGTATTTT. Its translation is CASSRRVPGLLMATDTQYF.